The 23 T cell receptor beta chains below come from one sample, sequenced in a study of pediatric ulcerative colitis. Produced via immunoSEQ multiplex PCR; TCRdb's table is partial and in-frame only. The table includes over 9,000 clones, over 80% detected once. Source material: blood. The receptors were sampled from a girl aged 10-17 years with moderate ulcerative colitis.

V gene TRBV29-1 combines with J gene TRBJ2-7; D unresolved. Trimming removed 4 bases from V and 6 bases from J, with 10 bases in between. This CDR3 comprises 11 residues. The germline gives CDR1 SQVTM, CDR2 ANQGSEA. DNA of the CDR3: TGCAGCGTTGGAAATGGTGGCGAGCAGTACTTC. Its protein product is CSVGNGGEQYF.

This clone was recorded only once. V gene TRBV28 combines with J gene TRBJ1-5, with D possibly being TRBD1 (5 bases). The CDR3 is made up of 13 amino acids. The ends were cut back, 7 bases at V and 4 bases at J, with 11 bases in the middle. Germline CDR1 is MDHEN and CDR2 is SYDVKM. The CDR3 nucleotides read TGTGCCAGCACACCGGGACCTAATCAGCCCCAGCATTTT. Its translation: CASTPGPNQPQHF.

The rearrangement links TRBV10-2 to TRBJ2-5; D possibly matches TRBD1 or TRBD2 (6 bases each). Per the germline V gene, CDR1 is WSHSY and CDR2 is SAAADI. V was pared by 2 bases and J by 4 bases, with 14 bases between. The CDR3 consists of 15 residues. Here the CDR3 DNA reads TGCGCCAGCAGTGAGCCCGCCGGGGGCGTAGAGACCCAGTACTTC. Amino acid sequence: CASSEPAGGVETQYF.

This chain's CDR3 is CASSDVSSYNEQFF. The CDR3 DNA sequence: TGTGCCAGCAGTGACGTTAGCTCCTACAATGAGCAGTTCTTC. This chain joins TRBV6-1 and TRBJ2-1; D is unresolved. The CDR3 consists of 14 residues. Deletions cut 3 bases from V and 0 bases from J, with 6 bases between. CDR1 and CDR2 (germline): MNHNS, SASEGT.

The chain couples TRBV6-1 to TRBJ2-1; possibly TRBD2 for D (7 bases). Trimming took off 4 bases at V and 3 bases at J, with 13 bases between the two ends. The V gene's germline CDR1 is MNHNS and CDR2 SASEGT. The CDR3 has 15 residues. CDR3 nucleotides: TGTGCCAGCAGTGTTGGGGGGGCTGACTACAATGAGCAGTTCTTC. It encodes CASSVGGADYNEQFF.

This clone was seen only a few times. The gene calls are TRBV27 and TRBJ1-2, with 10 nucleotides matching TRBD1. CDR3 length: 15 residues. The V and J ends lost 4 bases and 8 bases, in that order; junction bases with no gene match: 10. Per the germline V gene, CDR1 is MNHEY and CDR2 is SMNVEV (reference sequence). The CDR3 sequence is CASSSRTGGSGGYTF. CDR3 coding DNA: TGTGCCAGCAGTTCACGGACAGGGGGGTCGGGAGGCTACACCTTC.

The chain joins TRBV30 to TRBJ2-1; 9 positions agree with TRBD2. Per the germline V gene, CDR1 is GTSNPN and CDR2 is SVGIG (reference sequence). V lost 0 bases, J lost 2 bases, and 5 bases stayed unmatched. The CDR3 spans 16 residues. The CDR3 DNA is TGTGCCTGGAGTGTACTATCTAGCGGGGCCTACAATGAGCAGTTCTTC. Translated, it gives CAWSVLSSGAYNEQFF.

This chain links TRBV16 with TRBJ1-1; no clear D gene. This CDR3 has 13 amino acids. Trimming took 3 bases from V and 5 from J, leaving 10 bases between them. CDR1 KGHSY and CDR2 FQNENV come from the germline V gene. The CDR3 nucleotides read TGTGCCAGCAGCCAGGCATCCGGGACTGAAGCTTTCTTT. It codes for CASSQASGTEAFF.

This chain links TRBV14 with TRBJ1-1; the D is unclear. From germline, CDR1 is SGHDN and CDR2 FVKESK. V lost 2 bases, J lost 1 base, and 11 bases lay in between. CDR3 length: 15 residues. The CDR3 protein is CASSQLDGWNTEAFF. The DNA for the CDR3 is TGTGCCAGCAGCCAACTGGACGGCTGGAACACTGAAGCTTTCTTT. The variable domain in full, with the rest retrieved from reference TRBV14 and TRBJ1-1, is EAGVTQFPSHSVIEKGQTVTLRCDPISGHDNLYWYRRVMGKEIKFLLHFVKESKQDESGMPNNRFLAERTGGTYSTLKVQPAELEDSGVYFCASSQLDGWNTEAFFGQGTRLTVV.

The CDR3 protein is CASSLGRTGELFF. Here the CDR3 DNA reads TGTGCCAGCAGCTTAGGGAGGACCGGGGAGCTGTTTTTT. This chain joins TRBV11-3 and TRBJ2-2, with D possibly matching TRBD2 (5 bases). Germline V gene lookup returns CDR1 SGHNT and CDR2 YENEEA. Trimming removed 1 base from V and 5 bases from J, with 5 bases in between. This CDR3 has 13 residues.

About this clone itself: Different DNA sequences within this sample yield the same CDR3. This chain joins TRBV6-4 and TRBJ2-3, with 10 bases aligning to TRBD2. The germline V gene encodes CDR1 MRHNA and CDR2 SNTAGT. J was trimmed by 4 bases and V by 0 bases; bases with no gene match: 1. The CDR3 loop spans 15 amino acids. CDR3 protein: CASSDSAGGPDTQYF. The CDR3 coding sequence is TGTGCCAGCAGTGACTCAGCGGGAGGGCCAGATACGCAGTATTTT.

CDR3 in amino acids: CASSLAGTAYGYTF. In DNA form, the CDR3 reads TGTGCCAGCAGCTTGGCGGGGACGGCTTATGGCTACACCTTC. This sequence joins TRBV5-8 and TRBJ1-2; the D gene is possibly TRBD1 (5 bases). The CDR3 spans 14 residues. Trimming cost V 0 bases and J 5 bases, with 11 bases left between them. From germline, CDR1 is SGHTS and CDR2 YDEGEE.

CDR3 DNA: TGTGCCAGCAGTGTTTTCGGGACAGATAATCAGCCCCAGCATTTT. This encodes CASSVFGTDNQPQHF. The gene calls are TRBV6-1 and TRBJ1-5; TRBD1 aligns across 7 bases. The CDR3 is made up of 15 amino acids. The junction had 7 bases not matched to a gene; V was cut back by 4 bases and J by 4 bases. Germline V gives CDR1 MNHNS, CDR2 SASEGT.

This sequence joins TRBV27 and TRBJ2-4; D perhaps matches TRBD1 (6 bases). CDR1 is MNHEY, CDR2 SMNVEV, per germline (reference sequence). Trimming left V 3 bases short and J 0 bases short, with 12 bases between. The CDR3 spans 16 residues. CDR3 in amino acids: CASSFSDSLAKNIQYF. The DNA for the CDR3 is TGTGCCAGCAGTTTTTCGGACAGTCTAGCCAAAAACATTCAGTACTTC.

This chain joins TRBV12-5 and TRBJ1-2; 7 positions agree with TRBD1. This CDR3 spans 14 amino acids. Trimming took 5 bases from V and 8 from J; bases not matched to a gene: 11. Germline assignment: CDR1 LGHNT and CDR2 FRNRAP. CDR3: CASGTGASVRGYTF. DNA of the CDR3: TGTGCTAGTGGTACAGGGGCTAGCGTCCGCGGCTACACCTTC.

V usage is TRBV27 and J usage is TRBJ2-2; TRBD2 agrees at 8 bases. CDR3 length equals 16 residues. CDR1 and CDR2 (germline): MNHEY, SMNVEV (reference sequence). The junction had 8 bases not matched to a gene; V was cut back by 5 bases and J by 3 bases. The CDR3 coding sequence is TGTGCCAGCAGTCCGTGGCTAGCGGGTTACACCGGGGAGCTGTTTTTT. Its protein is CASSPWLAGYTGELFF.

The chain is built from TRBV5-6 and TRBJ1-4; D possibly corresponds to TRBD1 (6 bases). Germline CDR1 reads SGHDT; CDR2 reads YYEEEE. There are 17 residues in the CDR3. Trimming shortened V by 1 base and J by 2 bases, and 15 bases separated the two germline ends. CDR3 DNA: TGTGCCAGCAGCTTGTATTTCAGGGGATCGACTAATGAAAAACTGTTTTTT. It translates to CASSLYFRGSTNEKLFF.

This sequence joins TRBV2 and TRBJ1-5; 10 bases are a match to TRBD1. From germline, CDR1 is SNHLY and CDR2 FYNNEI. Trimming at V came to 4 bases and at J to 0 bases, leaving 6 bases not matched to a gene. CDR3 length equals 17 residues. The CDR3 loop reads CASSGTGGPYSNQPQHF. The CDR3 nucleotides read TGTGCCAGCAGTGGGACAGGGGGGCCGTATAGCAATCAGCCCCAGCATTTT.

This clone has a single count. The rearrangement links TRBV6-6 to TRBJ2-3; perhaps TRBD2 as D (6 bases). V gave up 8 bases and J gave up 2 bases, with 11 bases separating them. Germline CDR1 MNHNY, CDR2 SVGAGI (reference sequence). CDR3 size: 13 residues. In DNA form, the CDR3 reads TGTGCCAGCCAGGCGGGACCCACAGATACGCAGTATTTT. Translation: CASQAGPTDTQYF.

This sequence joins TRBV4-1 and TRBJ2-7; tentative D call: TRBD1 (6 bases). V was trimmed by 0 bases and J by 0 bases, leaving 18 bases between them. Germline lookup yields CDR1 MGHRA and CDR2 YSYEKL. The CDR3 consists of 18 residues. DNA for the CDR3: TGCGCCAGCAGCCAAGATCCTATTGGCGCAGGGGTCTCCTACGAGCAGTACTTC. Translation gives CASSQDPIGAGVSYEQYF.

The chain is built from TRBV19 and TRBJ1-1, with 8 bases that match TRBD1. The CDR3 runs 16 residues. J gave up 0 bases and V 4 bases, and 7 bases lay outside the gene matches. From germline, CDR1 is LNHDA and CDR2 SQIVND (reference sequence). CDR3 bases: TGTGCCAGTAGTAATGGTCAGGGGGCCATGAACACTGAAGCTTTCTTT. Translation gives CASSNGQGAMNTEAFF.

The chain recombines TRBV28 with TRBJ2-5, with TRBD1 matching over 8 bases. CDR3 length: 15 residues. From germline, CDR1 is MDHEN and CDR2 SYDVKM. V gave up 7 bases and J gave up 1 base; unmatched junction bases: 8. The DNA of the CDR3 is TGTGCCAGCAACCACGGGACAGGACTCCAAGAGACCCAGTACTTC. Its translation is CASNHGTGLQETQYF. Looking up the rest from reference TRBV28 and TRBJ2-5 gives the full variable domain: DVKVTQSSRYLVKRTGEKVFLECVQDMDHENMFWYRQDPGLGLRLIYFSYDVKMKEKGDIPEGYSVSREKKERFSLILESASTNQTSMYLCASNHGTGLQETQYFGPGTRLLVL.

The V call is TRBV5-5, the J call TRBJ1-3; 7 positions match TRBD1. This CDR3 spans 17 amino acids. Germline V gene lookup returns CDR1 SGHKS and CDR2 YYEKEE (reference sequence). V lost 4 bases to trimming and J lost 0 bases; unmatched junction nucleotides: 10. Here the CDR3 reads CASSTTGTVGSGNTIYF. The DNA of the CDR3 is TGTGCCAGCAGCACCACCGGGACAGTAGGCTCTGGAAACACCATATATTTT.